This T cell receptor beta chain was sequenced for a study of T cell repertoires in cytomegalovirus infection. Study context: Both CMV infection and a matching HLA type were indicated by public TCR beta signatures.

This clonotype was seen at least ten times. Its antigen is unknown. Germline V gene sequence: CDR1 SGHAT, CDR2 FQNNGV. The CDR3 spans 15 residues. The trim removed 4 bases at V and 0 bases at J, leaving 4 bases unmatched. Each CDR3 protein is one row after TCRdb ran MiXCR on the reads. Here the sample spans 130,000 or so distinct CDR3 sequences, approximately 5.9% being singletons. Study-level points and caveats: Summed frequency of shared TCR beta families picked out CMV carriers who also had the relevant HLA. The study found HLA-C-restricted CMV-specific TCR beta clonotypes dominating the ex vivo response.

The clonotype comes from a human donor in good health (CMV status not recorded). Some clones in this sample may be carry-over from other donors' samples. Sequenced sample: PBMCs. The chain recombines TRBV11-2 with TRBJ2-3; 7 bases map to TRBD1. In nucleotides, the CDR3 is TGTGCCAGCAGCTCGCCGGGACAGAGCACAGATACGCAGTATTTT. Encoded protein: CASSSPGQSTDTQYF.